The present T cell receptor beta chain was sequenced within a study of T cell changes during pregnancy in multiple sclerosis. TCRdb keeps only in-frame clones here, not all; method: immunoSEQ multiplex PCR. The sample has about 77,000 clones, 75% to 90% seen once; the top ten hold under 2.5%. Looked up from germline, CDR1 is ENHRY and CDR2 is SYGVKD. This CDR3 comprises 13 residues. Trimming stripped 2 bases from V and 3 bases from J, with 8 bases between. The sample consisted of peripheral blood, taken before pregnancy. The chain uses TRBV10-3 and TRBJ2-7; unclear D gene. The clonotype originates from a female donor with multiple sclerosis, enrolled in a pregnancy study. CDR3 DNA: TGTGCCATCAGTGAGGGAGAAGGCTACGAGCAGTACTTC. Translated, it gives CAISEGEGYEQYF.